What follows describes a single T cell receptor beta chain. This clonotype was seen a few times. Its antigen remains unidentified. No base quality information exists; no much larger clone differs at one position. Every donor was a healthy Caucasian. Three pairs of female monozygotic twins, all aged roughly 18 to 30 years, were included in the twin cohort. Positive isolation kits from Invitrogen were used to isolate the CD4+ and CD8+ T cell populations. This sample is drawn from a study of identical twins (dated by TCRdb to about 2016). Regarding the complete study: The study deep-sequenced TCR alpha and beta repertoires from monozygotic twins, unrelated adults of various ages and cord blood to test whether fetal clonotypes persist. To rule out contamination, the twin experiments were replicated at different times with different library preparation protocols. Broad study findings and their caveats: In monozygotic twins, out-of-frame TCR alpha sharing was systematically underestimated by recombination models, although the models agreed with sharing between unrelated individuals. Excess twin sharing in beta out-of-frame sequences was weaker because fewer shared sequences lowered the signal-to-noise ratio. Compared with coincidental sharing between unrelated individuals, out-of-frame TCR alpha sequences shared between twins showed an excess of sequences with low generation probability. Conclusions relied on cross-sectional statistical analysis, since the same donors could not be followed over many years. Zero-insertion analyses could be partly confounded by invariant T cells such as MAIT and iNKT, although diverse VJ usage argued against such confounding for most clonotypes. Fewer insertions were carried by abundant cord blood beta clonotypes; a weaker similar trend was observed in young adult naive repertoires, while no such trend was observed in memory repertoires.

The library relied on 5' RACE. Sequenced on an Illumina HiSeq 2000. Template switching added a universal primer binding site, and the final cDNA carried a unique molecular identifier that allowed TCR cDNA molecules to be counted accurately. First-strand cDNA for TCR alpha and beta chains was synthesized from specific primers in the conserved constant-segment region. To control for contamination, each cDNA library was double barcoded with a SMART-Mk sample barcode plus Illumina barcodes. TruSeq adapter sequences, together with Illumina sample barcodes, were added in two successive PCR steps. The Illumina HiSeq platform was used with custom primers to sequence TCR alpha and beta cDNA libraries. The original methods were these. MiGEC was used to process raw reads and extract unique molecular identifiers, and MiXCR was used to find CDR3 positions. For each individual, recombination models were inferred using an EM algorithm with the repgenHMM and IGoR tools. The analysis of shared clonotypes was done with the tcR package in R, with sharing normalized by the product of cloneset sizes. To study raw recombination free of thymic and clonal selection effects, out-of-frame nonproductive sequences were analyzed. In TCRdb, the public reads were trimmed at Q25 with fastp and aligned with MiXCR, with productive beta chains retained. Each entry is one CDR3 protein sequence, shown with its most common DNA and genes. V and J calls and clone size were set by TCRdb, not the authors. In all, the sample holds some 500,000 distinct CDR3 sequences, and about 14% of those were seen once. 0.4% to 0.55% of the sample lies in the top ten.

Taken from the germline V gene (reference sequence), the CDR1 and CDR2 loops are LGHDT and YNNKEL. From cysteine to phenylalanine, the CDR3 is 20 amino acids long. The read is trimmed to its CDR3 DNA, 60 bases read in frame from base 1. Germline trimming amounts to 0 bases on V and 7 bases on J, with 20 as the count of junction bases outside the gene matches. These same data were also listed under a study on yellow fever vaccine responses in identical twins. That second report states: The authors reported that the T cell response to vaccination in identical twins appeared partly convergent and partly personalized. In identical twins, the study followed T cell clones that responded to the vaccine with precision.

The chain is encoded by TRBV3-1 joined to TRBJ2-5, with 10 middle bases fitting TRBD2. The source is a woman in her late teens or twenties in good health. Sequenced sample: CD4+ T cells sorted from blood. The CDR3 has the sequence CASSQDPVGLGASGGGTQYF. The DNA sequence is given as TGTGCCAGCAGCCAAGATCCAGTTGGCCTGGGGGCTAGCGGGGGCGGGACCCAGTACTTC.